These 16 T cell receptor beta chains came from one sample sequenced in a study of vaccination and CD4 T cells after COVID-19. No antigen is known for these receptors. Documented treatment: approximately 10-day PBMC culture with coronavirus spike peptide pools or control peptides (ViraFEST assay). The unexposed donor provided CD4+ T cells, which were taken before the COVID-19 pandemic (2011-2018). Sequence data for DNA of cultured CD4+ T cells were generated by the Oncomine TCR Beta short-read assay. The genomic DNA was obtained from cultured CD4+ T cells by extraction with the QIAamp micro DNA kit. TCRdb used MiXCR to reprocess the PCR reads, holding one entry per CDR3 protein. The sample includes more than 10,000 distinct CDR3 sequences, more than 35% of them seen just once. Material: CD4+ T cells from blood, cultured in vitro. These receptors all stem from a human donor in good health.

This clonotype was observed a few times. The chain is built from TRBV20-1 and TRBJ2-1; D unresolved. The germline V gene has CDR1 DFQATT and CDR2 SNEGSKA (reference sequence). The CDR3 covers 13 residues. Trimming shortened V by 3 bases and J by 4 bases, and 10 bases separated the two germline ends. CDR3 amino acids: CSARGQIYNEQFF. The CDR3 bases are TGCAGTGCTAGGGGCCAGATTTACAATGAGCAGTTCTTC.

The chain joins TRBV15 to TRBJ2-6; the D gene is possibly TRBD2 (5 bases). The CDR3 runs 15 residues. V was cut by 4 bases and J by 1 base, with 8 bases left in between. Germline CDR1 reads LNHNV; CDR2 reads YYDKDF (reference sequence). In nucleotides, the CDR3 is TGTGCCACCAGCACTACGGGGTCTGGGGCCAACGTCCTGACTTTC. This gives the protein CATSTTGSGANVLTF.

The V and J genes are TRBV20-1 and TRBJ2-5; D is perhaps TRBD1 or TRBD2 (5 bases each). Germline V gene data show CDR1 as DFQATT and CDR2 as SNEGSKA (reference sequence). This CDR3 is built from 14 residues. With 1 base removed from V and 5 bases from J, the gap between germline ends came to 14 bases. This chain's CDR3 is CSARAPGPGETQYF. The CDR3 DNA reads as TGCAGTGCTAGAGCCCCGGGACCAGGGGAGACCCAGTACTTC.

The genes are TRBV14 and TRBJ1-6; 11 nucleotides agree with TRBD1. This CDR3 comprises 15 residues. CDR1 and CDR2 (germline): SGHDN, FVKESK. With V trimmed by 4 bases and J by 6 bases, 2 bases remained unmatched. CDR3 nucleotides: TGTGCCAGCAGCCGGACAGGGGGCGGTAATTCACCCCTCCACTTT. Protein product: CASSRTGGGNSPLHF.

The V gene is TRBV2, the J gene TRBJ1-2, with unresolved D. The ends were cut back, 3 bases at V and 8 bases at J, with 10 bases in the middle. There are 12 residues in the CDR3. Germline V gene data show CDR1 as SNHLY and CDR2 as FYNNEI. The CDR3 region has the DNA TGTGCCAGCAGTGACCTGGGAGACGGCTACACCTTC. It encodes CASSDLGDGYTF. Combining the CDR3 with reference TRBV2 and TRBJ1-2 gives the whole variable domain EPEVTQTPSHQVTQMGQEVILRCVPISNHLYFYWYRQILGQKVEFLVSFYNNEISEKSEIFDDQFSVERPDGSNFTLKIRSTKLEDSAMYFCASSDLGDGYTFGSGTRLTVV.

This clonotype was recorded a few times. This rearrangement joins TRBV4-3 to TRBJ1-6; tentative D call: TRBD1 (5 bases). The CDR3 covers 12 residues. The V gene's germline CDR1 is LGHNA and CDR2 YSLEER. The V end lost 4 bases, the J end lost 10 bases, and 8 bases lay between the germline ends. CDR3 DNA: TGCGCCAGCAGCCGGTGGGGCTCACCCCTCCACTTT. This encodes CASSRWGSPLHF.

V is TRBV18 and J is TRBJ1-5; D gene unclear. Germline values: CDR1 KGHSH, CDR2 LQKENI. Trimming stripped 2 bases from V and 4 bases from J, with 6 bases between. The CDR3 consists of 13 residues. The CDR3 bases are TGTGCCAGCTCACCAACGGGTAATCAGCCCCAGCATTTT. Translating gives CASSPTGNQPQHF.

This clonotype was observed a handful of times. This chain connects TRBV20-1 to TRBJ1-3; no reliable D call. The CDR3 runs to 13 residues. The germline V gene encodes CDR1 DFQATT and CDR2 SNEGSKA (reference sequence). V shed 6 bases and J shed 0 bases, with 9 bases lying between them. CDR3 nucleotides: TGCAGTGCACGGAGGGTCTCTGGAAACACCATATATTTT. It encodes CSARRVSGNTIYF.

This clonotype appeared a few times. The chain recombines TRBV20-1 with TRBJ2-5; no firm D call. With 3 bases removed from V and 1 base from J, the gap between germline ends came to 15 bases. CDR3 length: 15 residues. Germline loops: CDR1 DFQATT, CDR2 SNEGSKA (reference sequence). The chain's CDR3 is CSASGRTFGQETQYF. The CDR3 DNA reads TGCAGTGCTAGTGGACGCACATTCGGCCAAGAGACCCAGTACTTC.

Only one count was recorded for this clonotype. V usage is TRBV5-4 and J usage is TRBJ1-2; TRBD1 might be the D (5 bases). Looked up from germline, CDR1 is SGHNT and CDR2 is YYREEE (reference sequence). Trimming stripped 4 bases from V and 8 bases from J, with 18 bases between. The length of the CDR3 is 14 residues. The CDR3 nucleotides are TGTGCCAGCAGCCCAGGACGGACTCCAGGGGGCTACACCTTC. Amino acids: CASSPGRTPGGYTF.

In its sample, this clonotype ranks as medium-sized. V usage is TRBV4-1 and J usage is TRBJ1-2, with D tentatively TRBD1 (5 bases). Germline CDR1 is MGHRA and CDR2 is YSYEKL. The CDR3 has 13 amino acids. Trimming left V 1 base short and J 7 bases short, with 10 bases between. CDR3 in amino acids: CASSQGTFGGYTF. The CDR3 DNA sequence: TGCGCCAGCAGCCAAGGGACATTCGGTGGCTACACCTTC.

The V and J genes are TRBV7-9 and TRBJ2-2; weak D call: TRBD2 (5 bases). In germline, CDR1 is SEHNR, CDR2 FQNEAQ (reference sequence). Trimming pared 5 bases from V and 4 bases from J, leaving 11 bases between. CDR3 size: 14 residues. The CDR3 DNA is TGTGCCAGCAGCGAACTAGGCATCACCGGGGAGCTGTTTTTT. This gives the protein CASSELGITGELFF. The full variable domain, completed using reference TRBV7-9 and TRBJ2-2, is DTGVSQNPRHKITKRGQNVTFRCDPISEHNRLYWYRQTLGQGPEFLTYFQNEAQLEKSRLLSDRFSAERPKGSFSTLEIQRTEQGDSAMYLCASSELGITGELFFGEGSRLTVL.

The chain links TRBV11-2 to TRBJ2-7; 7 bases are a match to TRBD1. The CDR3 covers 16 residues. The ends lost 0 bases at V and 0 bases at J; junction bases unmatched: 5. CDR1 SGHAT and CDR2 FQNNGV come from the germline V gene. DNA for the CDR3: TGTGCCAGCAGCTTAGACCCCCAGGGGGTCTCCTACGAGCAGTACTTC. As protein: CASSLDPQGVSYEQYF.

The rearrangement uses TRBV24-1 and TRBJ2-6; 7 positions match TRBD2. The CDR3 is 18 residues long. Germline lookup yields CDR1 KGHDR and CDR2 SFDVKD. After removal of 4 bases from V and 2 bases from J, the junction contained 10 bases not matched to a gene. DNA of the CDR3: TGTGCCACCAGTGAGGCGAGGGCGGCGGGAGCTGGGGCCAACGTCCTGACTTTC. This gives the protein CATSEARAAGAGANVLTF.

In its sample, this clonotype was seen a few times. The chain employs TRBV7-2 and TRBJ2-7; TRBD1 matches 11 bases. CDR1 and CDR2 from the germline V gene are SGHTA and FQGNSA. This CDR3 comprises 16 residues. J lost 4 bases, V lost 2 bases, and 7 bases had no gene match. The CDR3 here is CASSLPAGQGAYEQYF. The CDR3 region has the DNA TGTGCCAGCAGCTTACCTGCCGGACAGGGGGCTTACGAGCAGTACTTC.

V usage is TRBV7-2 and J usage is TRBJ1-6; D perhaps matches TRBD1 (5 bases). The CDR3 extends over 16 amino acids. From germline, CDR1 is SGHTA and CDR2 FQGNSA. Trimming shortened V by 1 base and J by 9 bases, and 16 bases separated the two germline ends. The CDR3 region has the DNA TGTGCCAGCAGCTTAGTCAGCGGAACGGGGGTTTCACCCCTCCACTTT. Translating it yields CASSLVSGTGVSPLHF. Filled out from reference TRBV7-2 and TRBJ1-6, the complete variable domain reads GAGVSQSPSNKVTEKGKDVELRCDPISGHTALYWYRQSLGQGLEFLIYFQGNSAPDKSGLPSDRFSAERTGGSVSTLTIQRTQQEDSAVYLCASSLVSGTGVSPLHFGNGTRLTVT.